These 29 T cell receptor beta chains came from one sample sequenced in a study of CD8+CD57+ T cells in acquired aplastic anemia. Profiling that covered TCR beta VDJ and CDR3 relied on genomic DNA as its template. TCRdb analysed the reads with MiXCR anew, one entry per CDR3 protein. The sample contains 100,000 to 150,000 distinct CDR3 sequences, 45% to 60% of which appear only once. Patients chosen for sequencing had shown CD8+CD57+ cell expansion by flow cytometry. Sample: sorted CD4+, CD8+, or CD8+CD57+ T cells (not recorded which) from PBMCs. The receptors were gathered from a human donor with aplastic anemia.

This chain joins TRBV7-2 and TRBJ2-5, with 10 bases fitting TRBD2. CDR3 length: 15 residues. V lost 1 base and J lost 3; bases outside the gene matches: 2. Germline lookup yields CDR1 SGHTA and CDR2 FQGNSA. The CDR3 loop reads CASSLVLAGKETQYF. The CDR3 DNA reads as TGTGCCAGCAGCTTAGTACTAGCGGGAAAAGAGACCCAGTACTTC. Combining the CDR3 with reference TRBV7-2 and TRBJ2-5 gives the whole variable domain GAGVSQSPSNKVTEKGKDVELRCDPISGHTALYWYRQSLGQGLEFLIYFQGNSAPDKSGLPSDRFSAERTGGSVSTLTIQRTQQEDSAVYLCASSLVLAGKETQYFGPGTRLLVL.

Judged by abundance, this clonotype is medium-sized (0.01 to 0.1%). V usage is TRBV19 and J usage is TRBJ2-1, with D maybe TRBD2 (5 bases). The CDR3 has 13 residues. Deletions cut 1 base from V and 6 bases from J, with 7 bases between. CDR1 is LNHDA, CDR2 SQIVND, per germline (reference sequence). The CDR3 nucleotides read TGTGCCAGTAGTATAGGTGAGGGCAATGAGCAGTTCTTC. Translated, it gives CASSIGEGNEQFF.

V and J are TRBV19 and TRBJ1-2, with D possibly being TRBD1 (5 bases). CDR3 length equals 16 residues. Per germline, CDR1 LNHDA and CDR2 SQIVND (reference sequence). V dropped 5 bases and J dropped 2 bases, with 18 bases sitting between them. The CDR3 sequence: CASSPVGGATNYGYTF. The DNA of the CDR3 is TGTGCCAGTAGTCCCGTGGGCGGGGCGACAAACTATGGCTACACCTTC.

Comment on this clonotype: A read error may be the cause here, since a much bigger clone is one base away. The rearrangement joins TRBV13 to TRBJ1-4; 10 nucleotides line up with TRBD1. Germline CDR1 and CDR2: PRHDT and FYEKMQ (reference sequence). This CDR3 has 16 amino acids. The CDR3 region has the DNA TGTGCCAGCCGCTTAGCCGACAGGGGGCAGGGTGAAAAACTGTTTTTT. Residues: CASRLADRGQGEKLFF.

This chain links TRBV2 with TRBJ1-5; D is perhaps TRBD1 (5 bases). Trimming pared 4 bases from V and 1 base from J, leaving 8 bases between. The length of the CDR3 is 14 residues. Germline V CDR1 and CDR2: SNHLY, FYNNEI. CDR3 sequence: CASSARQSNQPQHF. CDR3 DNA sequence: TGTGCCAGCAGTGCCCGACAGAGCAATCAGCCCCAGCATTTT.

The chain uses TRBV19 and TRBJ1-5; D unresolved. With 4 bases removed from V and 2 bases from J, the gap between germline ends came to 9 bases. The CDR3 is 14 residues long. The germline gives CDR1 LNHDA, CDR2 SQIVND (reference sequence). CDR3 nucleotides: TGTGCCAGTAGTAGAGCTCCCGGCAATCAGCCCCAGCATTTT. It is translated as CASSRAPGNQPQHF.

This CDR3 reads CASSHLGTSGGWYEQFF. The CDR3, as DNA: TGTGCCAGCAGCCATCTAGGGACTAGCGGGGGGTGGTATGAGCAGTTCTTC. The V call is TRBV11-1, the J call TRBJ2-1, with 15 nucleotides matching TRBD2. CDR1 and CDR2 (germline): SGHAT, FQDESV (reference sequence). CDR3 size: 17 residues. The ends lost 5 bases at V and 8 bases at J; junction bases unmatched: 10.

This chain joins TRBV19 and TRBJ1-4, with 9 bases fitting TRBD1. With 5 bases clipped from V and 8 bases from J, the junction kept 9 bases outside the gene matches. This CDR3 comprises 15 residues. Germline assignment: CDR1 LNHDA and CDR2 SQIVND (reference sequence). The CDR3 loop reads CASSVAGTGSEKLFF. The CDR3, as DNA: TGTGCCAGTAGTGTGGCCGGGACAGGGAGCGAAAAACTGTTTTTT.

This clonotype came up many times. The chain uses TRBV12-3 or TRBV12-4 and TRBJ1-1; weak D call: TRBD1 (5 bases). The CDR3 sequence is 14 residues long. Trimming stripped 4 bases from V and 3 bases from J, with 12 bases between. This CDR3 reads CASSYRSVHTEAFF. The CDR3, as DNA: TGTGCCAGCAGTTACAGGTCCGTGCACACTGAAGCTTTCTTT.

This chain connects TRBV7-2 to TRBJ1-6, with D unclear. The CDR3 loop spans 13 amino acids. CDR1 and CDR2 (germline): SGHTA, FQGNSA. V lost 5 bases, J lost 10 bases, and 12 bases lay in between. CDR3 sequence reads: CASSKLNLSPLHF. The CDR3 coding sequence is TGTGCCAGCAGCAAGCTTAACCTCTCACCCCTCCACTTT.

This clonotype showed up just a few times. The rearrangement joins TRBV12-3 or TRBV12-4 to TRBJ1-2, with 9 bases matching TRBD1. Losses at the gene ends were 5 bases for V and 7 bases for J; bases not matched to a gene: 8. This CDR3 spans 14 amino acids. The CDR3 loop is CASSKEQGALGYTF. CDR3 coding DNA: TGTGCCAGCAGTAAGGAACAGGGGGCTCTTGGCTACACCTTC.

This clonotype was observed once. This chain links TRBV27 with TRBJ2-3; possible D gene TRBD2, 6 bases. CDR3 length: 15 residues. V was shortened by 6 bases and J by 4 bases, with 17 bases between the two germline ends. From germline, CDR1 is MNHEY and CDR2 SMNVEV (reference sequence). Here the CDR3 DNA reads TGTGCCAGCAGCAGGGACTCCGACTTCCCAGATACGCAGTATTTT. Protein product: CASSRDSDFPDTQYF.

This clonotype was detected a few times. Written as DNA, the CDR3 is TGTGCCAGCAATCGGGGGGGGGGAGGGACTGAAGCTTTCTTT. Its translation is CASNRGGGGTEAFF. The chain joins TRBV7-9 to TRBJ1-1, with TRBD1 as a possible D gene (5 bases). There are 14 residues in the CDR3. V was pared by 7 bases and J by 5 bases, with 17 bases between. Looked up from germline, CDR1 is SEHNR and CDR2 is FQNEAQ (reference sequence). Complete variable domain (other parts from reference TRBV7-9 and TRBJ1-1): DTGVSQNPRHKITKRGQNVTFRCDPISEHNRLYWYRQTLGQGPEFLTYFQNEAQLEKSRLLSDRFSAERPKGSFSTLEIQRTEQGDSAMYLCASNRGGGGTEAFFGQGTRLTVV.

This sequence joins TRBV15 and TRBJ2-7, with D unresolved. CDR1 and CDR2 from the germline V gene are LNHNV and YYDKDF (reference sequence). The V gene lost 5 bases and the J gene lost 5 bases, with 16 bases spanning the gap. The CDR3 has 14 amino acids. The CDR3 nucleotides read TGTGCCACCAGCGGGGATCCCGAAGGGCACGAGCAGTACTTC. This codes for CATSGDPEGHEQYF.

The V gene is TRBV20-1, the J gene TRBJ1-2, with a weak D call TRBD1 (5 bases). With 0 bases removed from V and 2 bases from J, the gap between germline ends came to 16 bases. The CDR3 has 16 residues. CDR1 is DFQATT, CDR2 SNEGSKA, per germline (reference sequence). CDR3 bases: TGCAGTGCTAGAGATCCCCCTGCAGGGCTAAACTATGGCTACACCTTC. It translates to CSARDPPAGLNYGYTF.

This chain joins TRBV7-2 and TRBJ2-7; 7 positions agree with TRBD2. Germline lookup yields CDR1 SGHTA and CDR2 FQGNSA. V was clipped by 5 bases and J by 3 bases; unmatched bases: 10. The CDR3 loop spans 15 amino acids. The CDR3 bases are TGTGCCAGCAGCGTAGGTAGGGCTAGCGGCTACGAGCAGTACTTC. It codes for CASSVGRASGYEQYF.

The J gene is TRBJ2-3, the V gene TRBV10-2; D possibly corresponds to TRBD2 (6 bases). Between the trimmed V and J ends, which lost 7 bases and 3 bases, there was a span of 11 bases. The CDR3 is 13 amino acids. Looked up from germline, CDR1 is WSHSY and CDR2 is SAAADI. The CDR3 region is CASIGGPTDTQYF. The CDR3 DNA follows: TGCGCCAGCATAGGAGGGCCGACAGATACGCAGTATTTT.

This clonotype has at least ten counts. This CDR3 is CATSDFRVSDTQYF. DNA for the CDR3: TGTGCCACCAGTGATTTTAGGGTGTCAGATACGCAGTATTTT. The chain has TRBV24-1 and TRBJ2-3; D unresolved. Germline V CDR1 and CDR2: KGHDR, SFDVKD. The CDR3 loop spans 14 amino acids. Trimming stripped 1 base from V and 4 bases from J, with 8 bases between.

There are a few counts of this clonotype. V usage is TRBV12-3 or TRBV12-4 and J usage is TRBJ1-1; a weak D match, TRBD1 (6 bases). Trimming removed 3 bases at V and 6 bases at J, with 8 bases between. The CDR3 is made up of 12 amino acids. CDR3 DNA sequence: TGTGCCAGCAGTTTCCGACAGGCTGAAGCTTTCTTT. Its protein is CASSFRQAEAFF.

This clonotype was seen many times. The chain is built from TRBV4-2 and TRBJ2-7; 8 bases match TRBD2. The J segment lost 3 bases and the V segment lost 0 bases, leaving 7 bases of the junction unmatched. This CDR3 has 16 residues. Germline V gene lookup returns CDR1 LGHNA and CDR2 YNFKEQ. This chain's CDR3 is CASSQEGSSGSYEQYF. In DNA form, the CDR3 reads TGTGCCAGCAGCCAAGAAGGGTCGAGCGGGAGCTACGAGCAGTACTTC.

This clonotype was observed a few times. CDR3 loop: CASSPGLISYEQYF. The CDR3 coding sequence is TGTGCCAGTAGTCCGGGACTGATCTCCTACGAGCAGTACTTC. The chain has TRBV19 and TRBJ2-7; D is perhaps TRBD2 (6 bases). V lost 5 bases and J lost 0, with 11 bases in between. The CDR3 is made up of 14 amino acids. Germline V lookup: CDR1 LNHDA, CDR2 SQIVND (reference sequence).

The J gene is TRBJ2-1, the V gene TRBV5-1, with 10 bases matching TRBD2. This CDR3 spans 15 amino acids. From germline, CDR1 is SGHRS and CDR2 YFSETQ. The ends lost 1 base at V and 7 bases at J; junction bases unmatched: 5. CDR3 sequence reads: CASSLRAGGRNEQFF. Here the CDR3 DNA reads TGCGCCAGCAGCTTGCGAGCGGGAGGGCGGAATGAGCAGTTCTTC. The full variable domain, in which reference TRBV5-1 and TRBJ2-1 provide the parts outside the CDR3, is KAGVTQTPRYLIKTRGQQVTLSCSPISGHRSVSWYQQTPGQGLQFLFEYFSETQRNKGNFPGRFSGRQFSNSRSEMNVSTLELGDSALYLCASSLRAGGRNEQFFGPGTRLTVL.

V is TRBV2 and J is TRBJ2-1; D perhaps matches TRBD1 (5 bases). V lost 4 bases and J lost 1, with 11 bases in between. Germline CDR1 SNHLY, CDR2 FYNNEI. CDR3 length: 15 residues. This CDR3 is CASSVGPGSYNEQFF. CDR3 nucleotide sequence: TGTGCCAGCAGTGTGGGGCCCGGGTCCTACAATGAGCAGTTCTTC.

The chain couples TRBV14 to TRBJ2-3; the D gene could be TRBD1 or TRBD2 (5 bases each). There are 13 residues in the CDR3. Germline CDR1 and CDR2: SGHDN and FVKESK. Deletions cut 1 base from V and 10 bases from J, with 12 bases between. This CDR3 reads CASSQVTRGAQYF. The CDR3 DNA sequence: TGTGCCAGCAGCCAAGTCACTCGGGGCGCGCAGTATTTT.

The rearrangement joins TRBV2 to TRBJ2-3; D not certain. Germline V gene lookup returns CDR1 SNHLY and CDR2 FYNNEI. The CDR3 loop spans 15 amino acids. The V end lost 2 bases, the J end lost 5 bases, and 14 bases lay between the germline ends. Here the CDR3 reads CASSENRALGDTQYF. CDR3 sequence (DNA): TGTGCCAGCAGTGAAAATCGAGCGTTGGGAGATACGCAGTATTTT.

The rearrangement links TRBV18 to TRBJ2-7; the match to TRBD1 covers 9 bases. V shed 6 bases and J 4 bases; nucleotides not matched to a gene: 7. Germline assignment: CDR1 KGHSH and CDR2 LQKENI. CDR3 length equals 14 residues. This CDR3 is CASSDGTGSYEQYF. CDR3 bases: TGTGCCAGCTCGGACGGGACAGGGTCGTACGAGCAGTACTTC.

This clonotype was recorded a few times. The rearrangement uses TRBV2 and TRBJ1-2; D gene ambiguous. CDR1 and CDR2 from the germline V gene are SNHLY and FYNNEI. This CDR3 spans 12 amino acids. The V gene lost 3 bases and the J gene lost 4 bases, with 6 bases spanning the gap. CDR3 in DNA: TGTGCCAGCAGTGATCCAGTCTATGGCTACACCTTC. It encodes CASSDPVYGYTF.

V is TRBV15 and J is TRBJ2-7; D ambiguous. This CDR3 region has 17 residues. CDR1 and CDR2 (germline): LNHNV, YYDKDF (reference sequence). Deletions cut 0 bases from V and 0 bases from J, with 15 bases between. CDR3 sequence reads: CATSRDLWDPSSYEQYF. The CDR3, as DNA: TGTGCCACCAGCAGAGATCTGTGGGATCCGAGCTCCTACGAGCAGTACTTC.

This clonotype was observed a handful of times. J is TRBJ1-4 and V is TRBV10-2, with 7 bases fitting TRBD1. CDR1 is WSHSY, CDR2 SAAADI, per germline. The junction had 4 bases not matched to a gene; V was cut back by 9 bases and J by 3 bases. This CDR3 has 13 residues. The CDR3 here is CASTTGPNEKLFF. For the CDR3, the DNA is TGCGCCAGTACGACAGGGCCTAATGAAAAACTGTTTTTT.